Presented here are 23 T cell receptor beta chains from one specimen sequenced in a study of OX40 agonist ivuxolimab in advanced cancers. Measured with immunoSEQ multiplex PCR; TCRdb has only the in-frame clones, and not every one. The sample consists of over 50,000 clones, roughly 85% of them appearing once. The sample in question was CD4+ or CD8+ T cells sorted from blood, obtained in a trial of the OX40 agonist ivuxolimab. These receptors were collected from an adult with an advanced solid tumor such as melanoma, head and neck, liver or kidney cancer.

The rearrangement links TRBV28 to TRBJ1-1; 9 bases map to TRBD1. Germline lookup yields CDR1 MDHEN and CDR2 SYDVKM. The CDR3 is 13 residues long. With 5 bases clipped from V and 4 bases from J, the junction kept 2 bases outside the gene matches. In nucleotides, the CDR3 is TGTGCCAGCAGTAGACAGGGGGTCACTGAAGCTTTCTTT. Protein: CASSRQGVTEAFF.

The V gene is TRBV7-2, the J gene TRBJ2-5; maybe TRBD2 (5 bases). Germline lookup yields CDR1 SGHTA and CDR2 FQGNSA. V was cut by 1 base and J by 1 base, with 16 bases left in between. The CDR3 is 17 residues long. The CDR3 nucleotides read TGTGCCAGCAGCTTAGGGGTGTCTGGACTGCTCCAAGAGACCCAGTACTTC. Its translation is CASSLGVSGLLQETQYF.

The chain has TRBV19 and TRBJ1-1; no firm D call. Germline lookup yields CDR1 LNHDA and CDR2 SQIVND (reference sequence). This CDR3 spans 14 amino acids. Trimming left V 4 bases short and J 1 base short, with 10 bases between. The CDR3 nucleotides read TGTGCCAGTAGTAGGGAGAGATCGAACACTGAAGCTTTCTTT. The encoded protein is CASSRERSNTEAFF.

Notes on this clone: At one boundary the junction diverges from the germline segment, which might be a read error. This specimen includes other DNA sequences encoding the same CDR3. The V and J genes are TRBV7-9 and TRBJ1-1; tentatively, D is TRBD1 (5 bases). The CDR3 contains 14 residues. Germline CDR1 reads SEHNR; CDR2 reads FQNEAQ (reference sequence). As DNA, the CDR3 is TGTGCCAGCAACCCCCCTGGCAATCAGGGTGAAGCCTTCTTT. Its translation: CASNPPGNQGEAFF.

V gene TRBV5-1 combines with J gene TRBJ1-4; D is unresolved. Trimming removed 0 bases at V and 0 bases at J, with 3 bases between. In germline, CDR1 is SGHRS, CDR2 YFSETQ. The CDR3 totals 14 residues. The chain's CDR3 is CASSLAATNEKLFF. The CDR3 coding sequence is TGCGCCAGCAGCTTGGCTGCAACTAATGAAAAACTGTTTTTT.

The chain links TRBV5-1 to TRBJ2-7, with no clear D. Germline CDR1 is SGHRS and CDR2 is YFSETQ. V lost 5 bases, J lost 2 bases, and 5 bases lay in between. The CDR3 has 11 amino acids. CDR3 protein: CASRETYEQYF. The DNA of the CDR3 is TGCGCCAGCAGGGAAACCTACGAGCAGTACTTC.

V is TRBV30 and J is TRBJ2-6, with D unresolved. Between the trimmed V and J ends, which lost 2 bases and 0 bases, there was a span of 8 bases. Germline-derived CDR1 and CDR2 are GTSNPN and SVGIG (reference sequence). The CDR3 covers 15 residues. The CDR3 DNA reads TGTGCCTGGAGTACCGTGAGCTCTGGGGCCAACGTCCTGACTTTC. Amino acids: CAWSTVSSGANVLTF.

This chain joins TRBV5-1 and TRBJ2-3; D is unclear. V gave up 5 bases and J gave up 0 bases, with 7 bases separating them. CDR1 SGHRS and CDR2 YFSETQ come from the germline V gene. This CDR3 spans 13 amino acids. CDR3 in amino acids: CASSATSTDTQYF. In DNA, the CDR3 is TGCGCCAGCAGTGCTACTAGCACAGATACGCAGTATTTT.

The CDR3 sequence: CASSWTGGSSSYEQYF. For the CDR3, the DNA is TGTGCCAGCTCATGGACAGGGGGCTCTAGCTCCTACGAGCAGTACTTC. V usage is TRBV18 and J usage is TRBJ2-7, with TRBD1 identical over 11 bases. The junction had 6 bases not matched to a gene; V was cut back by 5 bases and J by 0 bases. Germline lookup yields CDR1 KGHSH and CDR2 LQKENI. The CDR3 is 16 residues long.

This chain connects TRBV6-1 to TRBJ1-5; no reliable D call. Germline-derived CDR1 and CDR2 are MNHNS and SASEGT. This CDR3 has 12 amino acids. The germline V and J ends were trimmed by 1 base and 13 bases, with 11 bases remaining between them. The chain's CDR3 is CASSEVEGVQHF. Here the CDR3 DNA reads TGTGCCAGCAGTGAAGTCGAGGGAGTACAGCATTTT.

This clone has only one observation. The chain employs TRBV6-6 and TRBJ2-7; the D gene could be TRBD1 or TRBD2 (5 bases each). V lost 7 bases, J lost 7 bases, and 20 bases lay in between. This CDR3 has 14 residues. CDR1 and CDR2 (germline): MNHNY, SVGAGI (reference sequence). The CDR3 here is CASTTDEGPWEQYF. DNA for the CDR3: TGTGCCAGCACCACGGACGAGGGACCTTGGGAGCAGTACTTC.

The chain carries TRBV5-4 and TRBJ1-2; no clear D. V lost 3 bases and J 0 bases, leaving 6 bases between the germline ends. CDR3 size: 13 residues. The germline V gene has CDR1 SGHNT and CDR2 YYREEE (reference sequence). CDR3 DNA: TGTGCCAGCAGCTCGGACCCTAACTATGGCTACACCTTC. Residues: CASSSDPNYGYTF. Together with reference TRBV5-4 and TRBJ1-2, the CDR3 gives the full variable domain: ETGVTQSPTHLIKTRGQQVTLRCSSQSGHNTVSWYQQALGQGPQFIFQYYREEENGRGNFPPRFSGLQFPNYSSELNVNALELDDSALYLCASSSDPNYGYTFGSGTRLTVV.

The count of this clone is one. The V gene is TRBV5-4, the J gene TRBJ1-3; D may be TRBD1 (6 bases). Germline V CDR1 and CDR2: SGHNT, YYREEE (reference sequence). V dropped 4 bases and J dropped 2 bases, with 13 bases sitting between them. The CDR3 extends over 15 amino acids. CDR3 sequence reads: CASSLGAFPGNTIYF. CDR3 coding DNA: TGTGCCAGCAGCCTGGGGGCATTTCCTGGAAACACCATATATTTT.

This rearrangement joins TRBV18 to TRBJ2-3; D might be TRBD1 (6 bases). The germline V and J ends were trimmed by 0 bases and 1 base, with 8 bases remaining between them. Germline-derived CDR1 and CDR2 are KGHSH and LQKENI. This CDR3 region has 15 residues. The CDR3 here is CASSPPNRGTDTQYF. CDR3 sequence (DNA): TGTGCCAGCTCACCACCGAACAGGGGCACAGATACGCAGTATTTT.

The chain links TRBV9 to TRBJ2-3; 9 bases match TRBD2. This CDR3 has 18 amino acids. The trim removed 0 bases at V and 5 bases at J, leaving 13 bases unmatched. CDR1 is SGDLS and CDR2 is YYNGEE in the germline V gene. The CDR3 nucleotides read TGTGCCAGCAGCGTAGCTACGGCTAGCGGGGTCGGGGAAGATACGCAGTATTTT. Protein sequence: CASSVATASGVGEDTQYF. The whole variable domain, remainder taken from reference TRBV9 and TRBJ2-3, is DSGVTQTPKHLITATGQRVTLRCSPRSGDLSVYWYQQSLDQGLQFLIQYYNGEERAKGNILERFSAQQFPDLHSELNLSSLELGDSALYFCASSVATASGVGEDTQYFGPGTRLTVL.

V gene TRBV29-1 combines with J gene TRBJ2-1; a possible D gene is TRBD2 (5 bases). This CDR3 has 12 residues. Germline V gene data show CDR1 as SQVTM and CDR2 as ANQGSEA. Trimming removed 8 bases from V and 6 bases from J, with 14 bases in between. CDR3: CSTRRSGNEQFF. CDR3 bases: TGCAGCACCAGGAGGTCCGGCAATGAGCAGTTCTTC.

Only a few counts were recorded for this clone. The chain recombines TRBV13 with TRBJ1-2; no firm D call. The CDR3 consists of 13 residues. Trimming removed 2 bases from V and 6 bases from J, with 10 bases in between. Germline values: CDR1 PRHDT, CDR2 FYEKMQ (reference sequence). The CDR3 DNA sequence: TGTGCCAGCAGCTTACGAGGAGGGAATGGCTACACCTTC. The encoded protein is CASSLRGGNGYTF.

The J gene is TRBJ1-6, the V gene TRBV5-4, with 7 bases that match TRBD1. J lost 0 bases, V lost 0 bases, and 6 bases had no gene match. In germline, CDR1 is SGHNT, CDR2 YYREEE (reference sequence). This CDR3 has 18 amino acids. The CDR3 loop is CASSLAQGMSSYNSPLHF. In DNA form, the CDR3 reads TGTGCCAGCAGCTTGGCACAGGGGATGAGCTCCTATAATTCACCCCTCCACTTT.

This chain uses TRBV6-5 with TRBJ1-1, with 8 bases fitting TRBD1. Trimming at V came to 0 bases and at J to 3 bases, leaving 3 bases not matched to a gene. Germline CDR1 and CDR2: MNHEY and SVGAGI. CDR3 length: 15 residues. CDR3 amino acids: CASSYSPDRDTEAFF. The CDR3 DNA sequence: TGTGCCAGCAGTTACTCCCCGGACAGGGACACTGAAGCTTTCTTT.

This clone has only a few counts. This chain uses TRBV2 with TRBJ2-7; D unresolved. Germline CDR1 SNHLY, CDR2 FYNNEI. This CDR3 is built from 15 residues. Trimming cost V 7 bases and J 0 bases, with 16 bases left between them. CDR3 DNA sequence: TGTGCCAGCACCCGGACCTTATTACTCTCCTACGAGCAGTACTTC. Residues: CASTRTLLLSYEQYF.

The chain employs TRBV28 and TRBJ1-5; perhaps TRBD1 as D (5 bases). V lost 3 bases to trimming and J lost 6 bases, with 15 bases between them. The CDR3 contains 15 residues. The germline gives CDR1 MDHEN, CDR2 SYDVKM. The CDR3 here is CASSLRQGGIQPQHF. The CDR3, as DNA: TGTGCCAGCAGTTTGCGGCAGGGTGGAATTCAGCCCCAGCATTTT.

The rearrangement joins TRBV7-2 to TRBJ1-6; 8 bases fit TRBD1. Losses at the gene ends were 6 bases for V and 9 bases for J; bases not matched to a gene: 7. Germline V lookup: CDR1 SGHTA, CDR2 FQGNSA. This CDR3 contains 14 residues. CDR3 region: CASSPGGSGSPLHF. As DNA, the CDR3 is TGTGCCAGCAGTCCAGGGGGCTCGGGTTCACCCCTCCACTTT.

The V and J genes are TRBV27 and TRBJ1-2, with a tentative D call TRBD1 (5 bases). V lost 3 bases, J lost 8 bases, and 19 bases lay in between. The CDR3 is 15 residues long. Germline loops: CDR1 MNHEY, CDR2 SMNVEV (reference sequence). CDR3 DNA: TGTGCCAGCAGTTTTAGTTGGGAGGGAAGGGGAGGCTACACCTTC. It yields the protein CASSFSWEGRGGYTF.